Listed below are T cell receptor beta chains from one sample, sequenced in a study of blood T cell repertoires in COVID-19. Data came from immunoSEQ multiplex PCR; TCRdb stores just in-frame clones and leaves some out. This table holds some 9,900 clones, roughly nine tenths found once. Sequences were obtained from peripheral blood. These TCRs come from a human donor in a cohort sampled during active COVID-19. CDR3s leave out the opening cysteine and the closing phenylalanine or tryptophan. Each record gives: CDR3 protein, D gene, V gene, CDR3 length. The D gene is left open where the match is weak.

ASSLTKNGGGGELF,-,TRBV7-3,14
ASSLGTGDYNEQF,TRBD1,TRBV11-2,13
ASSYYGGYNEQF,-,TRBV7-3,12
ASTNLGSGTGGGYT,TRBD1,TRBV19,14
ASSKLGGARTYEQY,TRBD2,TRBV7-9,14
ASTEPQDPYNEQF,-,TRBV7-9,13
ASSPRTGGLYEQY,TRBD1,TRBV7-6,13
ASSGPGSTEAF,-,TRBV2,11
ASSEQGAPNSPLH,TRBD1,TRBV5-1,13
ASSLFGGPTEAF,-,TRBV27,12
ASSPRLGAPNTGELF,-,TRBV9,15
ASSLLGPGELF,-,TRBV5-1,11
ATQGRLDVKQY,-,TRBV24-1,11
ASSPGQGDEQC,TRBD1,TRBV28,11
ASSGGPGGSGVNEQF,TRBD2,TRBV28,15
ASSQVHDRNTEAF,-,TRBV4-1,13
ASSPGVFYEQY,-,TRBV5-6,11
ASSLAAGGPGETQY,TRBD2,TRBV5-1,14
ASRNQGIAF,-,TRBV12-3/TRBV12-4,9
ASSLGQGVDQPQH,TRBD1,TRBV7-9,13
ATSDLKDRLAKNIQY,TRBD1,TRBV24-1,15
ASSARGGGSNTGELF,-,TRBV9,15
ASRRGSTDTQY,-,TRBV12-3/TRBV12-4,11
ASSEEGGGDNEQF,TRBD2,TRBV6-4,13
ASSSAGGLETQY,TRBD2,TRBV6-2/TRBV6-3,12
AWSVTGLQNTEAF,-,TRBV30,13
ASSPQGSTEAF,-,TRBV11-3,11
ASRPRGGLTYEQY,TRBD2,TRBV6-5,13
ASSEVGSGGFWGTQY,TRBD2,TRBV6-1,15
ASSGGRFSETQY,-,TRBV9,12
ASSPTSGGLSTDTQY,TRBD2,TRBV5-1,15
ASSSSGKVETQY,-,TRBV7-3,12
ASSVEGGNQPQH,-,TRBV9,12
ASGRTETYEQY,-,TRBV7-8,11
ASSGPGLGFYNEQF,TRBD2,TRBV9,14
ASSPWTGDTEAF,TRBD1,TRBV7-9,12
ASSYSYRYEQY,-,TRBV6-5,11
ASSPPGQGGQPQH,TRBD1,TRBV18,13
ASSTSGGKETQY,TRBD2,TRBV10-1,12
ASSLKGARGYT,TRBD1,TRBV27,11